The 18 T cell receptor beta chains in this list originate from one sample, sequenced in a study of T cell responses to AZD1222 COVID-19 vaccine. Sequencing used immunoSEQ multiplex PCR; TCRdb keeps in-frame clones, though not all of them. The data show 150,000 to 200,000 clones, approximately 90% seen once. Sequences were derived from peripheral blood, sampled 28 days after the second AZD1222 dose. The receptors shown here come from an adult who received the AZD1222 COVID-19 vaccine.

The chain has TRBV3-1 (or the pseudogene TRBV3-2) and TRBJ2-7; TRBD1 matches 10 bases. The CDR3 totals 17 residues. CDR1 is LGHDT, CDR2 YNNKEL, per germline (reference sequence). Trimming removed 4 bases from V and 6 bases from J; junction bases left unmatched: 15. The CDR3: CASSPVGGGTGVREQYF. In DNA, the CDR3 is TGTGCCAGCAGCCCAGTGGGGGGTGGGACAGGGGTTCGCGAGCAGTACTTC.

J is TRBJ1-5 and V is TRBV19; TRBD1 matches at 7 bases. Germline V gene data show CDR1 as LNHDA and CDR2 as SQIVND (reference sequence). V dropped 7 bases and J dropped 4; count of bases not matched to a gene: 10. The CDR3 consists of 15 residues. CDR3 loop: CASKPQGRGNQPQHF. CDR3 nucleotides: TGTGCCAGTAAACCACAGGGGAGAGGGAATCAGCCCCAGCATTTT.

The V gene is TRBV9, the J gene TRBJ1-4, with 10 bases fitting TRBD1. CDR1 SGDLS and CDR2 YYNGEE come from the germline V gene. V shed 4 bases and J 8 bases; nucleotides not matched to a gene: 5. The CDR3 sequence is 14 residues long. In nucleotides, the CDR3 is TGTGCCAGCAGCCCGACGGGACAGGGGGAAAAACTGTTTTTT. Residues: CASSPTGQGEKLFF.

The V and J genes are TRBV9 and TRBJ2-5; D unresolved. Trimming took 0 bases from V and 7 from J, leaving 19 bases between them. Germline-derived CDR1 and CDR2 are SGDLS and YYNGEE. CDR3 length: 16 residues. The DNA for the CDR3 is TGTGCCAGCAGCGTAGGTCGGAACAGCCACCTTGGGACCCAGTACTTC. Translation: CASSVGRNSHLGTQYF.

The chain is built from TRBV7-2 and TRBJ1-1; tentatively, D is TRBD1 (6 bases). Trimming removed 5 bases at V and 6 bases at J, with 19 bases between. This CDR3 has 15 amino acids. Germline CDR1 SGHTA, CDR2 FQGNSA. CDR3 sequence reads: CASSRRRGGLAEAFF. The CDR3 DNA reads TGTGCCAGCAGCCGCCGTAGGGGGGGCTTAGCTGAAGCTTTCTTT.

The chain has TRBV6-5 and TRBJ2-3, with a possible D match to TRBD2 (6 bases). CDR3 size: 16 residues. Trimming cost V 2 bases and J 1 base, with 13 bases left between them. The germline CDR1 and CDR2 sequences are MNHEY and SVGAGI. CDR3 residues: CASSYESSAGTDTQYF. As DNA, the CDR3 is TGTGCCAGCAGTTACGAGTCTAGCGCCGGCACAGATACGCAGTATTTT.

As DNA, the CDR3 is TGTGCCACCAGTAACACAGGGGAATCAGGGTCTGATACGCAGTATTTT. It translates to CATSNTGESGSDTQYF. This sequence joins TRBV24-1 and TRBJ2-3; 7 nucleotides align to TRBD1. Per germline, CDR1 KGHDR and CDR2 SFDVKD. V gave up 6 bases and J gave up 6 bases; unmatched junction bases: 14. The CDR3 covers 16 residues.

The chain has TRBV6-5 and TRBJ2-2; maybe TRBD1 (6 bases). Germline lookup yields CDR1 MNHEY and CDR2 SVGAGI. V shed 0 bases and J shed 5 bases, with 13 bases lying between them. The CDR3 totals 16 residues. DNA for the CDR3: TGTGCCAGCAGTTACTCTACAGGGAAGCGAACCGGGGAGCTGTTTTTT. Translation gives CASSYSTGKRTGELFF.

The chain links TRBV5-1 to TRBJ2-4; 9 bases agree with TRBD1. From germline, CDR1 is SGHRS and CDR2 YFSETQ. The J segment lost 8 bases and the V segment lost 0 bases, leaving 3 bases of the junction unmatched. The CDR3 covers 14 residues. This CDR3 is CASSLDRGRDIQYF. Written as DNA, the CDR3 is TGCGCCAGCAGCTTGGACAGGGGGCGAGACATTCAGTACTTC.

This clone was picked up a small number of times. The CDR3 nucleotides read TGTGCCAGCAGTTCGCTACAGGGGTATAATTCACCCCTCCACTTT. Translated, it gives CASSSLQGYNSPLHF. The V call is TRBV27, the J call TRBJ1-6; TRBD1 matches at 7 bases. V lost 4 bases and J lost 4; bases outside the gene matches: 4. The germline V gene encodes CDR1 MNHEY and CDR2 SMNVEV (reference sequence). The CDR3 covers 15 residues.

The V gene is TRBV11-2, the J gene TRBJ2-2, with D maybe TRBD1 (6 bases). The CDR3 is made up of 13 amino acids. V dropped 5 bases and J dropped 6 bases, with 10 bases sitting between them. Germline V gives CDR1 SGHAT, CDR2 FQNNGV. The CDR3 sequence is CASSPAGAGELFF. The CDR3 coding sequence is TGTGCCAGCAGCCCCGCAGGGGCCGGGGAGCTGTTTTTT.

The count of this clone is one. This chain joins TRBV27 and TRBJ1-6; 9 bases agree with TRBD1. V was clipped by 8 bases and J by 10 bases; unmatched bases: 9. CDR3 length: 14 residues. CDR1 is MNHEY and CDR2 is SMNVEV in the germline V gene (reference sequence). The CDR3, as DNA: TGTGCCAGCCGTCCTAGGACAGGGGCCTCACCCCTCCACTTT. Residues: CASRPRTGASPLHF.

CDR3 in amino acids: CASKRDFGYNEQFF. The DNA of the CDR3 is TGTGCCAGTAAGAGGGACTTCGGTTACAATGAGCAGTTCTTC. The gene calls are TRBV6-5 and TRBJ2-1, with D tentatively TRBD2 (6 bases). Looked up from germline, CDR1 is MNHEY and CDR2 is SVGAGI. The CDR3 has 14 residues. V shed 9 bases and J shed 4 bases, with 16 bases lying between them.

The chain uses TRBV4-1 and TRBJ2-1; TRBD1 aligns across 8 bases. The germline V gene encodes CDR1 MGHRA and CDR2 YSYEKL. This CDR3 has 15 amino acids. With 6 bases clipped from V and 2 bases from J, the junction kept 6 bases outside the gene matches. CDR3 protein: CASRPHRGAYNEQFF. Here the CDR3 DNA reads TGCGCCAGCAGGCCCCACAGGGGGGCCTACAATGAGCAGTTCTTC.

This clone occurred once. This chain links TRBV4-1 with TRBJ1-6; D may be TRBD1 (6 bases). Germline lookup yields CDR1 MGHRA and CDR2 YSYEKL. Trimming shortened V by 3 bases and J by 10 bases, and 13 bases separated the two germline ends. CDR3 length equals 14 residues. CDR3 sequence: CASSQGRGGSPLHF. The CDR3 DNA sequence: TGCGCCAGCAGCCAGGGCAGAGGGGGATCACCCCTCCACTTT.

The V call is TRBV10-3, the J call TRBJ1-5; 9 positions agree with TRBD1. Losses at the gene ends were 5 bases for V and 1 base for J; bases not matched to a gene: 3. The germline gives CDR1 ENHRY, CDR2 SYGVKD. The CDR3 totals 15 residues. The CDR3 nucleotides are TGTGCCATCAGTTCCGACAGGGGGAGCAATCAGCCCCAGCATTTT. The encoded protein is CAISSDRGSNQPQHF.

The chain uses TRBV12-3 or TRBV12-4 and TRBJ1-4; unclear D gene. The CDR3 has 12 amino acids. The V end was cut by 6 bases, the J end by 4 bases, with 6 bases between. CDR3 sequence reads: CASRPRNEKLFF. As DNA, the CDR3 is TGTGCCAGCAGGCCACGTAATGAAAAACTGTTTTTT.

This clone was counted only a few times. The rearrangement uses TRBV4-1 and TRBJ1-1; no firm D call. This CDR3 spans 16 amino acids. The ends were cut back, 0 bases at V and 0 bases at J, with 11 bases in the middle. The germline V gene encodes CDR1 MGHRA and CDR2 YSYEKL. The CDR3 region has the DNA TGCGCCAGCAGCCAAGATTTGGCGGCCATGAACACTGAAGCTTTCTTT. Translation gives CASSQDLAAMNTEAFF.